In its sample, the clone carrying this TCR beta chain is medium-sized. Its specificity is unknown. Construction of the TCRbeta library involved unique molecular identifiers. TCRdb passed the PCR reads through MiXCR, listing each CDR3 protein once. Among approximately 47,000 distinct CDR3 sequences listed, under 60% were seen once. This CDR3 spans 12 amino acids. From germline, CDR1 is SSHAT and CDR2 FNYEAQ (reference sequence). The V end was cut by 11 bases, the J end by 5 bases, with 15 bases between. These data originate in a study of T-cell reconstitution after alpha-beta-depleted transplantation in children. Findings and limits, study-wide: After transplant, at about two months, alpha-beta T cells were reportedly derived from several hundred expanded graft clones. A year post-transplant, T-cell counts and diversity derived mostly from newly produced T cells.

The J gene is TRBJ1-2, the V gene TRBV7-7; D uncertain. The sequence was collected from a boy under three years old with SCID, due to receive a stem cell transplant. Sequencing was performed on peripheral blood, taken before TCRalphabeta/CD19-depleted stem cell transplant. Here the CDR3 reads CAVGVGQYGYTF. As DNA, the CDR3 is TGTGCCGTCGGGGTTGGCCAATATGGCTACACCTTC.